This entry is about one T cell receptor (beta chain). What this receptor recognizes is not known. Per-nucleotide qualities are absent, and no much larger clonotype sits a single base away. The cohort consisted of 650 to 700 healthy bone marrow donors. All cohort members were sampled while nominally healthy, although unrecorded immune exposures were likely present. The donor tested CMV seronegative and was one of the 352 seronegative cohort members. A peripheral blood sample was provided by each donor, and peripheral blood mononuclear cells were used for TCR beta sequencing. Genomic DNA extraction from the blood cell samples was performed with the Qiagen DNeasy Blood Extraction Kit. This record belongs to a study of cytomegalovirus exposure and HLA in healthy donors listed by TCRdb under 2017. In the study overall: In an earlier analysis of 587 of the donors, about 270 Gb of sequence data and 90 million to 120 million unique TCR beta sequences from 150 million to 200 million T cells were reported. About 5 DR-DQ haplotypes were handled as single units for association and clustering, since linkage in the cohort was strong. Among the roughly 400 genotyped donors, 75% to 90% belonged to the genetic ancestry cluster associated with self-reported Caucasian donors. Along with the roughly 700-subject first cohort, a separate validation cohort of 120 different subjects was used. An earlier analysis of fewer than 700 of the donors applied high-throughput TCR beta sequencing to assess whether each TCR beta V gene segment acted as functional or pseudogenic. The number of typed donors differed by locus: about 629-640 for A, B, C, DRB1 and DQB1; 522 for DQA1; 606 for DPA1; and about 450 for DPB1. Donor age, sex, ethnicity and CMV serostatus were collected together with the repertoire data. An early release that covered about 600 HLA-typed donors contained around 330 gigabases of sequencing data and tens of millions of unique TCR sequences. On average, approximately 250,000 unique TCR beta nucleotide sequences were sequenced per donor among 398 genotyped donors of the cohort, with around 19% of those sequences being non-productive. To predict cytomegalovirus infection status, the study combined high-throughput TCR immunosequencing, statistical association of individual TCRs with disease status, and machine learning. A later analysis re-analyzed previously published TCR beta repertoires from 550 to 700 donors and added high-resolution HLA genotyping to study TCR occurrence patterns. In the later analysis, no new phenotypic data were used to find candidate immune exposures; instead, reliance was placed on TCR beta sequences and their occurrence across donors. All discovery cohort repertoires had been generated on a single sequencing platform. A later genetic analysis took genome-wide SNP genotypes for about 60% of the roughly 670 donors and used that subset as a discovery cohort. Class I and class II HLA loci were covered by the typing at four-digit resolution. The study aimed to test whether cataloging public T cell receptors could reveal signatures of past pathogen exposure. The study used immunosequencing to profile the T cell repertoires of 666 subjects and linked those repertoires to cytomegalovirus serostatus. The research as a whole found: In an earlier analysis of around 500 of the donors, most TCR beta V segments appeared in productive rearrangements about 87% or about 30% of the time, broadly matching IMGT annotations. Some IMGT-functional V segments, including TRBV6-2 and TRBV6-3, could not be told apart with the 87-base-pair reads, so those segments were excluded. Presence/absence analyses assumed roughly uniform sequencing depth across donors, an assumption that may not hold. The authors suggested that the approach could potentially be extended to other disease states and immunological phenotypes. Linkage disequilibrium might explain the correlated functional status among segregating V segments, but an unknown experimental factor could not be ruled out. Assigning TCR associations to individual alleles was difficult when HLA alleles, especially DR and DQ, strongly co-occurred. In vitro tests confirmed that three of the cytomegalovirus-associated TCR beta chains recognize cytomegalovirus antigens. In a later analysis, TCR association rates were found to vary across HLA loci, with the most associated TCRs seen for DRB1 alleles and the fewest for HLA-C alleles. The sequencing pipeline was judged likely to have produced a cluster of highly shared sequence variants as a technical artifact. The classifier was reported to diagnose cytomegalovirus status with high specificity and sensitivity in both the original cohort and the validation cohort. A further reported finding was that TCR beta sequences accurately predicted the HLA-A and HLA-B alleles for most subjects in the first cohort. Because some donors lacked HLA typing at each locus, the association tests relied only on the typed subset. A total of roughly 160 TCR beta chains were listed by the study as associated with cytomegalovirus. A later analysis found that most CMV-associated TCR beta chains appeared HLA-restricted, with HLA associations seemingly driven largely by CMV exposure. While some public TCRs were present in many individuals, most TCR sequences turned up only very rarely across donors. In a later genetic analysis, fewer N-insertions in productive TCRs were reported among donors in an Asian-associated ancestry cluster than the 666-donor mean. CMV serostatus was the only immune exposure information available for the cohort. At a false discovery rate of 0.05, a later analysis linked approximately 18,000 TCR beta sequences to specific HLA alleles. A later genetic analysis associated a missense DCLRE1C variant with V-gene and J-gene trimming of TCR beta chains, and an independent cohort replicated the association. Compared with equally common non-associated chains, HLA-associated TCR beta chains in a later analysis were more clonally expanded and had lower generation probabilities. In this cohort, only TCR beta chains were sequenced, and detectable features were limited by the absence of alpha or paired-chain data. Because counts were too low, about 17 rarely observed V segments, including chromosome 9 orphons, were excluded from the earlier analysis of several hundred of the donors. In a later analysis, several top co-occurrence clusters were reported to appear linked to parvovirus B19, influenza, CMV and Epstein-Barr virus.

The CDR1 and CDR2 encoded by the germline V gene are SGHTA and FQGNSA. From its cysteine to its phenylalanine, the CDR3 spans 12 amino acids. Only the CDR3 DNA stays, 36 bases, in frame from base 1. V is clipped by 1 base and J by 8 bases, and the sequence between their germline boundaries is 8 bases long. The method was the immunoSEQ multiplex PCR assay. A mixture of 60 forward primers for TCR Vbeta segments and 13 reverse primers for TCR Jbeta segments was used in the multiplex PCR. The CDR3 region of rearranged TCR beta genes was amplified from genomic DNA by a multiplex PCR assay. The Illumina HiSeq System was used to sequence the amplified TCR beta libraries as 87-base-pair reads. Per the source publication's procedure: A later analysis counted approximately 84 million unique TCR beta chains across the 670 or so repertoires, and 9.5 million to 11 million of these chains were shared by at least two donors. To remove PCR and sequencing errors, raw reads were error-corrected and collapsed into unique sequences using a nearest-neighbor algorithm that merged closely related sequences. CDR3 sequences were aligned to IMGT reference sequences to assign V, D and J gene segments. Each retained sequence needed at least a six-nucleotide match to both a V gene segment and a J gene segment. Rearrangements were classified as productive when the CDR3 lacked stop codons and remained in frame with V and J, and all other rearrangements were classified as non-productive. CDR3 was defined according to IMGT convention as the region running from the second conserved V-encoded cysteine to the conserved J-encoded phenylalanine. In an earlier analysis of 587 of the donors, sequences lacking an unambiguous match to a single V gene segment were excluded. In an earlier analysis of approximately 590 of the donors, a V segment was called functional when productive rearrangements were above 56.7%, and segregating when the standard deviation between donors exceeded 5%. To diagnose cytomegalovirus status from the catalog of TCR beta chain sequences, a statistical classification framework was built. A later analysis assigned V and J genes by comparing TCR nucleotide sequences with IMGT/GENE-DB human TR gene sequences. The TCRdist pipeline was used in a later analysis to assign CDR3 sequences and most-parsimonious VDJ recombination scenarios. In a later analysis, every TCR beta chain was defined by the combination of its CDR3 amino acid sequence and its V-gene family, and reads without a unique V-gene family were dropped. A later analysis removed several hundred highly shared, low-generation-probability nucleotide sequences to deal with suspected cross-contamination and a sequencing artifact. In a later analysis, a clonal expansion index for each public chain was calculated from normalized within-repertoire ranks of inferred template counts. In a later analysis, generation probabilities were computed with a VDJ recombination model fitted to out-of-frame rearrangements, and the resulting probabilities were checked against IGoR. Hypergeometric tests were used in a later analysis to score TCR-TCR, TCR-HLA and TCR-CMV co-occurrence, with a repertoire-size bias correction applied to the TCR pairs. In a later analysis, false discovery rates were estimated by permuting HLA or CMV assignments 20 times. In a later analysis, co-occurring TCRs were grouped with DBSCAN, and TCRdist sequence similarity was added when clustering was performed within HLA-allele-positive subsets. Repertoires with fewer than 30,000 or more than 120,000 public chains were left out of co-occurrence clustering, as were about 5 repertoires with anomalous nucleotide sharing. TCRdb stores this immuneACCESS table with in-frame sequences only. Part of the clones is absent; in the studies checked, under half of the shortfall reflects unresolved V genes, and no reason is known for the rest. V and J calls plus clone size are reproduced from that table; the DNA served to infer D and trimming. This sample has about 120,000 clones in its table, and roughly three fifths of those were observed once. The biggest ten clones account for less than 2% of the sample.

The sequenced sample consisted of PBMCs. The rearranged segments are TRBV7-2 and TRBJ1-2, with the D gene call left open. This clonotype originated in a man aged 18-30 years in good health and CMV-seronegative. The bases are TGTGCCAGCAGCTTAGAGTGGAGAGGCTACACCTTC. This yields the protein CASSLEWRGYTF.